This entry lists 30 T cell receptor beta chains sequenced from one sample in a study of T cell changes during pregnancy in multiple sclerosis. Profiling relied on immunoSEQ multiplex PCR, and the TCRdb table lists in-frame clones only, not all of them. The table has almost 55,000 clones, under 95% seen once. The material sequenced was CD8+ T cells from peripheral blood mononuclear cells, taken before pregnancy. The receptors come from a female donor with multiple sclerosis, enrolled in a pregnancy study.

This clone was seen once. The J gene is TRBJ2-1, the V gene TRBV30; D is possibly TRBD2 (6 bases). The CDR3 covers 13 residues. Per the germline V gene, CDR1 is GTSNPN and CDR2 is SVGIG (reference sequence). V was cut by 3 bases and J by 9 bases, with 15 bases left in between. CDR3: CAWSQGTPGEQFF. The CDR3 nucleotides are TGTGCCTGGAGCCAAGGGACTCCCGGTGAGCAGTTCTTC.

This chain joins TRBV14 and TRBJ2-2, with TRBD1 matching 7 bases. Germline CDR1 and CDR2: SGHDN and FVKESK. The length of the CDR3 is 16 residues. The V segment lost 0 bases and the J segment 6 bases; nucleotides outside the gene matches: 7. CDR3 region: CASSQEGRQGAGELFF. Here the CDR3 DNA reads TGTGCCAGCAGCCAAGAAGGAAGGCAGGGGGCCGGGGAGCTGTTTTTT.

The CDR3 DNA follows: TGTGCCAGCAGCTTAGAAGCTAGCTCCTACAATGAGCAGTTCTTC. It codes for CASSLEASSYNEQFF. V is TRBV7-8 and J is TRBJ2-1; D gene ambiguous. The CDR3 has 15 residues. Trimming pared 1 base from V and 0 bases from J, leaving 7 bases between. The germline V gene has CDR1 SGHVS and CDR2 FQNEAQ.

The genes are TRBV7-8 and TRBJ2-1; D perhaps matches TRBD1 (5 bases). V dropped 2 bases and J dropped 7 bases, with 18 bases sitting between them. CDR1 is SGHVS and CDR2 is FQNEAQ in the germline V gene. The CDR3 extends over 16 amino acids. The chain's CDR3 is CASSLNPDRMKNEQFF. The CDR3 nucleotides are TGTGCCAGCAGCTTAAATCCCGACAGAATGAAAAATGAGCAGTTCTTC.

The chain joins TRBV2 to TRBJ2-2; perhaps TRBD1 as D (6 bases). Trimming left V 0 bases short and J 6 bases short, with 20 bases between. This CDR3 is 18 amino acids long. CDR1 is SNHLY, CDR2 FYNNEI, per germline. CDR3: CASSEARDTYTPSGELFF. For the CDR3, the DNA is TGTGCCAGCAGTGAAGCCCGGGACACCTACACCCCTTCCGGGGAGCTGTTTTTT.

V is TRBV6-4 and J is TRBJ2-3; 8 nucleotides agree with TRBD2. CDR1 is MRHNA, CDR2 SNTAGT, per germline. This CDR3 comprises 15 residues. Trimming removed 2 bases from V and 1 base from J; junction bases left unmatched: 2. CDR3 loop: CASSDGAGGTDTQYF. In DNA form, the CDR3 reads TGTGCCAGCAGTGACGGAGCGGGAGGCACAGATACGCAGTATTTT.

J is TRBJ1-3 and V is TRBV9, with D perhaps TRBD1 (5 bases). From germline, CDR1 is SGDLS and CDR2 YYNGEE. Trimming took off 3 bases at V and 2 bases at J, with 15 bases between the two ends. The CDR3 is 16 amino acids. The CDR3 region is CASSAPGGATGNTIYF. The CDR3 bases are TGTGCCAGCAGCGCCCCAGGTGGGGCGACTGGAAACACCATATATTTT.

The DNA for the CDR3 is TGTGCCAGCAGTGACTCGGGCCTTAATGAGCAGTTCTTC. Amino acids: CASSDSGLNEQFF. The V gene is TRBV6-4, the J gene TRBJ2-1; unclear D gene. Per the germline V gene, CDR1 is MRHNA and CDR2 is SNTAGT. V lost 0 bases and J lost 7, with 7 bases in between. The CDR3 loop spans 13 amino acids.

The chain uses TRBV6-4 and TRBJ2-1, with 9 bases that match TRBD2. The CDR3 consists of 14 residues. The germline V gene has CDR1 MRHNA and CDR2 SNTAGT. J lost 6 bases, V lost 3 bases, and 3 bases had no gene match. The CDR3 here is CASSDGGGANEQFF. CDR3 DNA: TGTGCCAGCAGTGATGGCGGGGGGGCCAATGAGCAGTTCTTC.

The chain couples TRBV4-3 to TRBJ1-4, with TRBD1 identical over 8 bases. Looked up from germline, CDR1 is LGHNA and CDR2 is YSLEER. The V gene end was trimmed by 1 base and the J gene end by 7 bases; junction bases not matched to a gene: 8. The CDR3 spans 16 residues. The CDR3 spells CASSQALDRAGEKLFF. CDR3 DNA: TGCGCCAGCAGCCAAGCTTTGGACAGGGCTGGTGAAAAACTGTTTTTT.

The rearrangement uses TRBV11-2 and TRBJ2-2; no reliable D call. The CDR3 covers 14 residues. The V and J ends lost 2 bases and 2 bases respectively, with 6 bases between them. The germline V gene has CDR1 SGHAT and CDR2 FQNNGV. The CDR3 loop reads CASSLRVNTGELFF. CDR3 nucleotide sequence: TGTGCCAGCAGCTTACGTGTAAACACCGGGGAGCTGTTTTTT.

The chain is built from TRBV19 and TRBJ1-5; weak D call: TRBD1 (6 bases). V lost 7 bases to trimming and J lost 7 bases, with 20 bases between them. This CDR3 region has 15 residues. Per germline, CDR1 LNHDA and CDR2 SQIVND (reference sequence). This chain's CDR3 is CASKPTRGEVQPQHF. In DNA, the CDR3 is TGTGCCAGTAAACCCACCAGGGGCGAGGTACAGCCCCAGCATTTT.

The genes are TRBV6-5 and TRBJ1-1; unclear D gene. This CDR3 has 12 amino acids. V was shortened by 4 bases and J by 4 bases, with 7 bases between the two germline ends. The germline V gene encodes CDR1 MNHEY and CDR2 SVGAGI. The CDR3 DNA reads as TGTGCCAGCAGTTCTGAGGGCACTGAAGCTTTCTTT. This encodes CASSSEGTEAFF.

As DNA, the CDR3 is TGTGCCAGCAGCTTATCTTCCGGCAGGGGTATAGATACGCAGTATTTT. Translating gives CASSLSSGRGIDTQYF. The V call is TRBV7-9, the J call TRBJ2-3, with D possibly matching TRBD1 (6 bases). Trimming took 2 bases from V and 5 from J, leaving 17 bases between them. The germline CDR1 and CDR2 sequences are SEHNR and FQNEAQ (reference sequence). This CDR3 comprises 16 residues. Supplemented by reference TRBV7-9 and TRBJ2-3, the full variable domain reads DTGVSQNPRHKITKRGQNVTFRCDPISEHNRLYWYRQTLGQGPEFLTYFQNEAQLEKSRLLSDRFSAERPKGSFSTLEIQRTEQGDSAMYLCASSLSSGRGIDTQYFGPGTRLTVL.

This rearrangement joins TRBV2 to TRBJ2-1; 7 bases align to TRBD1. The CDR3 consists of 14 residues. The germline CDR1 and CDR2 sequences are SNHLY and FYNNEI. Unmatched junction bases numbered 12, after V lost 7 bases and J lost 9 bases. CDR3 loop: CASTPRPRDSEQFF. Here the CDR3 DNA reads TGTGCCAGCACCCCCCGGCCACGGGACAGTGAGCAGTTCTTC. Complete variable domain (other parts from reference TRBV2 and TRBJ2-1): EPEVTQTPSHQVTQMGQEVILRCVPISNHLYFYWYRQILGQKVEFLVSFYNNEISEKSEIFDDQFSVERPDGSNFTLKIRSTKLEDSAMYFCASTPRPRDSEQFFGPGTRLTVL.

The chain employs TRBV5-4 and TRBJ2-7; 8 nucleotides align to TRBD1. This CDR3 spans 14 amino acids. Germline loops: CDR1 SGHNT, CDR2 YYREEE (reference sequence). The V segment lost 6 bases and the J segment 1 base; nucleotides outside the gene matches: 6. The CDR3 region is CASKEYRGSYEQYF. The CDR3 coding sequence is TGTGCCAGCAAGGAATACAGGGGGTCCTACGAGCAGTACTTC.

The chain couples TRBV30 to TRBJ1-1; no reliable D call. The V end was cut by 5 bases, the J end by 1 base, with 8 bases between. The germline V gene has CDR1 GTSNPN and CDR2 SVGIG (reference sequence). The CDR3 spans 12 residues. Here the CDR3 DNA reads TGTGCCTGGGGTGGAGGGAACACTGAAGCTTTCTTT. Translation gives CAWGGGNTEAFF.

This clone has a handful of counts. The V gene is TRBV9, the J gene TRBJ1-5; 7 nucleotides line up with TRBD1. The V and J ends lost 4 bases and 5 bases, in that order; junction bases with no gene match: 3. This CDR3 is built from 13 residues. Germline CDR1 reads SGDLS; CDR2 reads YYNGEE. The CDR3, as DNA: TGTGCCAGCAGCCGACAGGGTTATCAGCCCCAGCATTTT. Residues: CASSRQGYQPQHF.

The chain has TRBV2 and TRBJ1-4, with D perhaps TRBD1 (5 bases). The CDR3 runs to 15 residues. Germline CDR1 is SNHLY and CDR2 is FYNNEI. The DNA for the CDR3 is TGTTCGAGCAGAACAGGCGCCTCAACTAATGAAAAACTGTTTTTT. Translated, it gives CSSRTGASTNEKLFF.

V is TRBV7-9 and J is TRBJ2-1; D is perhaps TRBD2 (5 bases). Looked up from germline, CDR1 is SEHNR and CDR2 is FQNEAQ (reference sequence). The CDR3 covers 15 residues. V shed 2 bases and J shed 6 bases, with 14 bases lying between them. The CDR3 spells CASSLYGVMGNEQFF. CDR3 coding DNA: TGTGCCAGCAGCTTATACGGGGTTATGGGCAATGAGCAGTTCTTC.

This chain links TRBV27 with TRBJ1-1; D unresolved. CDR1 is MNHEY, CDR2 SMNVEV, per germline (reference sequence). This CDR3 comprises 14 residues. V was cut by 0 bases and J by 1 base, with 6 bases left in between. This chain's CDR3 is CASSLSETNTEAFF. The CDR3 DNA is TGTGCCAGCAGTTTATCGGAGACGAACACTGAAGCTTTCTTT.

CDR3 in amino acids: CASSQGTGLEQYF. The CDR3 DNA reads as TGCGCCAGCAGCCAAGGGACAGGGCTCGAGCAGTACTTC. This chain links TRBV4-1 with TRBJ2-7, with 8 bases identical to TRBD1. CDR3 length equals 13 residues. Germline V CDR1 and CDR2: MGHRA, YSYEKL. The J segment lost 6 bases and the V segment lost 1 base, leaving 2 bases of the junction unmatched.

The chain has TRBV19 and TRBJ2-7, with D perhaps TRBD2 (5 bases). This CDR3 has 14 amino acids. V shed 10 bases and J shed 0 bases, with 16 bases lying between them. In germline, CDR1 is LNHDA, CDR2 SQIVND (reference sequence). The CDR3 DNA follows: TGTGCCACCCCCTTCGGGGTCAGCTCCTACGAGCAGTACTTC. Its protein is CATPFGVSSYEQYF. The variable domain in full, completed from reference TRBV19 and TRBJ2-7, reads DGGITQSPKYLFRKEGQNVTLSCEQNLNHDAMYWYRQDPGQGLRLIYYSQIVNDFQKGDIAEGYSVSREKKESFPLTVTSAQKNPTAFYLCATPFGVSSYEQYFGPGTRLTVT.

The chain uses TRBV7-9 and TRBJ2-3; 7 bases line up with TRBD2. V trimming: 2 bases; J trimming: 4 bases; junction bases outside the gene matches: 9. CDR3 length: 16 residues. From germline, CDR1 is SEHNR and CDR2 FQNEAQ (reference sequence). The CDR3 DNA reads as TGTGCCAGCAGCTTAAATGCGGGGGTGGAGGCAGATACGCAGTATTTT. Translated, it gives CASSLNAGVEADTQYF.

The J gene is TRBJ2-7, the V gene TRBV7-9, with D maybe TRBD1 (5 bases). V was shortened by 5 bases and J by 2 bases, with 13 bases between the two germline ends. CDR1 and CDR2 from the germline V gene are SEHNR and FQNEAQ (reference sequence). This CDR3 contains 14 residues. The CDR3 nucleotides read TGTGCCAGCAGCCAGGACAACCACCCCTACGAGCAGTACTTC. This sequence encodes CASSQDNHPYEQYF.

Worth noting for this clone: The junction departs from germline at one end; a sequencing error may be responsible. V usage is TRBV20-1 and J usage is TRBJ1-2; D is undetermined. This CDR3 region has 10 residues. Per the germline V gene, CDR1 is DFQATT and CDR2 is SNEGSKA (reference sequence). CDR3 DNA sequence: TGCAGTGCTAGAAGTACAGATTGGCATTTC. Residues: CSARSTDWHF.

The chain employs TRBV2 and TRBJ2-2; 9 bases map to TRBD1. Germline values: CDR1 SNHLY, CDR2 FYNNEI. The CDR3 spans 13 residues. With V trimmed by 5 bases and J by 7 bases, 2 bases remained unmatched. The DNA of the CDR3 is TGTGCCAGCAGTAGGACAGGGGACGGGGAGCTGTTTTTT. Its protein is CASSRTGDGELFF.

The chain has TRBV27 and TRBJ2-2; weak D call: TRBD1 (7 bases). Germline V gives CDR1 MNHEY, CDR2 SMNVEV (reference sequence). V lost 5 bases to trimming and J lost 0 bases, with 13 bases between them. This CDR3 comprises 16 residues. In nucleotides, the CDR3 is TGTGCCAGCAGTCCCGACAGGGACTCGAACACCGGGGAGCTGTTTTTT. This encodes CASSPDRDSNTGELFF.

V is TRBV5-6 and J is TRBJ1-5; the D is unclear. This CDR3 has 15 residues. Germline CDR1 SGHDT, CDR2 YYEEEE. Trimming removed 0 bases from V and 7 bases from J, with 14 bases in between. CDR3 nucleotide sequence: TGTGCCAGCAGCTTGGGAGTGGGCTCGGGGCAGCCCCAGCATTTT. Its protein product is CASSLGVGSGQPQHF.

The chain links TRBV19 to TRBJ2-7; D possibly corresponds to TRBD1 (7 bases). CDR1 and CDR2 (germline): LNHDA, SQIVND (reference sequence). Trimming left V 5 bases short and J 3 bases short, with 20 bases between. CDR3 size: 16 residues. The CDR3 reads CASSAGPGPGGYEQYF. CDR3 coding DNA: TGTGCCAGTAGTGCGGGACCGGGACCAGGGGGCTACGAGCAGTACTTC.